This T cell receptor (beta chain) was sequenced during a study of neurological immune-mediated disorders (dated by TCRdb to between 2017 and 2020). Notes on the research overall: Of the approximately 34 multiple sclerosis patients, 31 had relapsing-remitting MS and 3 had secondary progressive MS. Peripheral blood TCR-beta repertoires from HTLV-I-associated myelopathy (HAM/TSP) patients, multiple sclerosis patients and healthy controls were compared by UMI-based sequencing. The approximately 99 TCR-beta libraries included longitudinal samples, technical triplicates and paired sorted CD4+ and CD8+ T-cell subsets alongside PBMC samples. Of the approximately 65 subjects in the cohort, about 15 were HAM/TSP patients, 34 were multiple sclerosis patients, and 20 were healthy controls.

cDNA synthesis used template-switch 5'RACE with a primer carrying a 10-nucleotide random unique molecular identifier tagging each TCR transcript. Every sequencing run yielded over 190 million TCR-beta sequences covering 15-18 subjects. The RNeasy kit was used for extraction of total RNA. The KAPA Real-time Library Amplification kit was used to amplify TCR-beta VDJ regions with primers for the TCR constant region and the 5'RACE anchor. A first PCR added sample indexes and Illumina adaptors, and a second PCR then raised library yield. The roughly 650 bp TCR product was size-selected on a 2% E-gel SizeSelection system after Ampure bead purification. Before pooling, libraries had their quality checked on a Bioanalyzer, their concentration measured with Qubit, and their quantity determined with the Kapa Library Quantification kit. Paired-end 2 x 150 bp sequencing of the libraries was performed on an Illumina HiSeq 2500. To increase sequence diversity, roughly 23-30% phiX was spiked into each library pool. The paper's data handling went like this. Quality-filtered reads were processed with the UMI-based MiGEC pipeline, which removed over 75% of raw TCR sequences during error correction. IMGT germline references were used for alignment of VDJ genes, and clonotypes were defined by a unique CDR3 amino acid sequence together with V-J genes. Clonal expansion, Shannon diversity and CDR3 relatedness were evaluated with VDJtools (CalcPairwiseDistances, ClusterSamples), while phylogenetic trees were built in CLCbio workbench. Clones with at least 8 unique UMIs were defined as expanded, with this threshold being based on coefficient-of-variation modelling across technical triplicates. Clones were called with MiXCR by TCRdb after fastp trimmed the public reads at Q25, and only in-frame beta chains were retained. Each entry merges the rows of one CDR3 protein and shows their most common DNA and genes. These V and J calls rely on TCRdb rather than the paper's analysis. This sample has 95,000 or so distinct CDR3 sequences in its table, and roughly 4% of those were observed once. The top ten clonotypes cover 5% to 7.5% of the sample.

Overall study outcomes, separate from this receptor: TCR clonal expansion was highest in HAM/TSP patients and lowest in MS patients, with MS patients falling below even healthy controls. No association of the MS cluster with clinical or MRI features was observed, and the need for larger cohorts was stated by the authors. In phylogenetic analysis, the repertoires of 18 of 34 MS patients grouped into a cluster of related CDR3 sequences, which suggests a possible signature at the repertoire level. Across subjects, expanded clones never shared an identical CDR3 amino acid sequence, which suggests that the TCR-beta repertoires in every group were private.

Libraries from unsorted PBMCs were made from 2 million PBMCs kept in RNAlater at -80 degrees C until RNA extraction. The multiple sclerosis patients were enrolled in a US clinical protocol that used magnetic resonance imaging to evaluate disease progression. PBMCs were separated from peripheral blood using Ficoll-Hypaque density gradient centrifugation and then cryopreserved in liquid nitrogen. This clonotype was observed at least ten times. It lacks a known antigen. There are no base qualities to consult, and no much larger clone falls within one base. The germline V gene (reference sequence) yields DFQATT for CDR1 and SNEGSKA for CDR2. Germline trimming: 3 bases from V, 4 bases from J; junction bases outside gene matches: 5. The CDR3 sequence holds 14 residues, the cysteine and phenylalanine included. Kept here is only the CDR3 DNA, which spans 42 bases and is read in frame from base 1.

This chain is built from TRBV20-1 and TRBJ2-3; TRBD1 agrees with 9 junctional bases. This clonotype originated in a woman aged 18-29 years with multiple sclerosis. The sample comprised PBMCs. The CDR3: CSARADRGADTQYF. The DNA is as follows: TGCAGTGCTAGGGCGGACAGGGGAGCAGATACGCAGTATTTT.